The clone carrying this T cell receptor beta chain was observed a single time. This sample stems from a study of blood T cell repertoires in COVID-19. Whole-study context: There were acute and convalescent COVID-19 samples, and they came from the United States, Italy and Spain. T cells, B-cell-depleted T cells, or PBMCs provided the cDNA or gDNA that served as material.

In the original analysis: Counts of nucleated cells, estimated from reference gene primer amplification, were obtained. This table comes from immunoSEQ multiplex PCR, and its TCRdb copy is limited to in-frame clones, with some not included. D and trimming come from the DNA, and the V and J calls and clone size come from that table. Among fewer than 250,000 clones listed, approximately 81% were seen once. The origin of this receptor is a man aged 40-49 years with acute or convalescent COVID-19. Sample: peripheral blood.

The CDR3 region has the DNA TGTGCCAGCAGTTTAGGGGGGTCTCAGCCCCAGCATTTT. Protein: CASSLGGSQPQHF. This chain connects TRBV28 to TRBJ1-5; possibly TRBD1 for D (5 bases). This CDR3 comprises 13 residues. With 2 bases removed from V and 6 bases from J, the gap between germline ends came to 8 bases. The germline V gene encodes CDR1 MDHEN and CDR2 SYDVKM.